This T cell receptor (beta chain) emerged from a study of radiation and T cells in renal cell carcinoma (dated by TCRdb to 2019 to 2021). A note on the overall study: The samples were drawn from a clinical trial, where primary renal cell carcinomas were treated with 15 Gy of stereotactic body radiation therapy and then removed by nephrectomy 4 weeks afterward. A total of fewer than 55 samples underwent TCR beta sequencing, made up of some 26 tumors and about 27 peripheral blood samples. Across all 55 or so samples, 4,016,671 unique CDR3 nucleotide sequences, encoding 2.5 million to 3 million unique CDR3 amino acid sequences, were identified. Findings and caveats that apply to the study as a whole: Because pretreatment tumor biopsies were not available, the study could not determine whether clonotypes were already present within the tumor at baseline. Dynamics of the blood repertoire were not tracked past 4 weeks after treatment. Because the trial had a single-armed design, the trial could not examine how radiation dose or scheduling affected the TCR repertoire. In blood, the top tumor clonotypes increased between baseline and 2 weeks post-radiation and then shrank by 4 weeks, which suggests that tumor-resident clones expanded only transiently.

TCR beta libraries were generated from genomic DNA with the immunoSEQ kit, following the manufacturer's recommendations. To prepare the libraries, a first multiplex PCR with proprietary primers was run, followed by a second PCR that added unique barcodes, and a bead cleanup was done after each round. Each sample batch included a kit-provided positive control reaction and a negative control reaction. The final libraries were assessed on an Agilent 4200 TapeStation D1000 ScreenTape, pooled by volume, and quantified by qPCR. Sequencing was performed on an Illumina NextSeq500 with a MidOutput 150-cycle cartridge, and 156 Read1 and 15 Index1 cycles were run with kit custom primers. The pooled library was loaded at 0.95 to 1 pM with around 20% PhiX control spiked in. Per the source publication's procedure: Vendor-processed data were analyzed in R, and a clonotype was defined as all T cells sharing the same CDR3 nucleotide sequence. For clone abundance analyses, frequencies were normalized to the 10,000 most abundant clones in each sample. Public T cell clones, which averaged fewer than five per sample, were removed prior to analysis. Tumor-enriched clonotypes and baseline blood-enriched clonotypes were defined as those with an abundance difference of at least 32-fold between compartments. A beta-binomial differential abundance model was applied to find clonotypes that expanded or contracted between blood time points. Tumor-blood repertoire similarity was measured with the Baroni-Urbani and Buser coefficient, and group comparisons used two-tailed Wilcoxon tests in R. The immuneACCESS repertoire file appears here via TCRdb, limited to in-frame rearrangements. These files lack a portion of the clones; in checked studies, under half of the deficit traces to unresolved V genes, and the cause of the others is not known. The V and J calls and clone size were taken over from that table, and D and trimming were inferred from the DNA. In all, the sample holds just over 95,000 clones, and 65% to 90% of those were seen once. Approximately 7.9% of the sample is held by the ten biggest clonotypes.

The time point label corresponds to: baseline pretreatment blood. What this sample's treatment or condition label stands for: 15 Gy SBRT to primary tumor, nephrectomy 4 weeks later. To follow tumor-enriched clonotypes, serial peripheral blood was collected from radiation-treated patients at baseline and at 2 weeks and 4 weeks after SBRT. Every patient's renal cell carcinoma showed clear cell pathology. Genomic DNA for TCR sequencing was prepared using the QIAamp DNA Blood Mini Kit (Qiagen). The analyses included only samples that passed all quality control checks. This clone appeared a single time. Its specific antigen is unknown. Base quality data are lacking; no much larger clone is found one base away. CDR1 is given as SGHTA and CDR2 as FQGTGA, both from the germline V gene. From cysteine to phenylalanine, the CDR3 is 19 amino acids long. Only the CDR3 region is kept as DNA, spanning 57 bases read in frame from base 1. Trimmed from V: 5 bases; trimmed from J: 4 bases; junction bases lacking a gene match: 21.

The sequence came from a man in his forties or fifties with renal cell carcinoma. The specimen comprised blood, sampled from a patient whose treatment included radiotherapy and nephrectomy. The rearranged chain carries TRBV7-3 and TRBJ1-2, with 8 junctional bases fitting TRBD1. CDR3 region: CASSRFPSVDRGPLYGYTF. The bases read TGTGCCAGCAGCCGCTTCCCATCTGTCGACAGGGGACCCCTCTATGGCTACACCTTC.